These T cell receptor beta chains were read from a single sample in a study of blood T cell repertoires in COVID-19. Produced via immunoSEQ multiplex PCR; TCRdb's table is partial and in-frame only. The sample holds about 260,000 clones, approximately 86% seen once. The sequencing sample was made of peripheral blood. Receptors were obtained from a man aged 25-45 years with active or convalescent COVID-19. Both conserved end residues are part of each CDR3. D genes are given only for firm matches.

v_gene,j_gene,d_gene,CDR3aa
TRBV6-5,TRBJ1-1,.,CASTAGFSTEAFF
TRBV15,TRBJ2-7,TRBD2,CATSRGGDSGAYEQYF
TRBV5-6,TRBJ2-7,.,CASSFLGQYSYEQYF
TRBV6-1,TRBJ1-6,.,CASSDEPGVWAPLHF
TRBV5-8,TRBJ1-1,TRBD1,CASSFGTGFTEAFF
TRBV7-2,TRBJ2-7,.,CASRNYAGYEQYF
TRBV19,TRBJ1-1,TRBD1,CASSLTGGRGTEAFF
TRBV4-2,TRBJ2-2,.,CASSHPYTGELFF
TRBV4-3,TRBJ2-7,.,CASSQERRGPLYEQYF
TRBV2,TRBJ1-5,.,CASTQGQIQPQHF
TRBV30,TRBJ2-7,.,CAWSLMREQYF
TRBV29-1,TRBJ2-2,.,CSVGQSSNTGELFF
TRBV7-8,TRBJ1-5,.,CASSLAGGYSNQPQHF
TRBV5-6,TRBJ1-1,TRBD1,CASSVRRQGAVEAFF
TRBV2,TRBJ2-3,.,CASSSDTDTQYF
TRBV7-8,TRBJ1-1,TRBD1,CASSLTGRNTEAFF
TRBV5-1,TRBJ2-1,.,CASSLEGVNEQFF
TRBV11-2,TRBJ1-1,TRBD1,CASSPWSGTGARRTTEAFF
TRBV11-2,TRBJ1-2,.,CASSLDIVYGYTF
TRBV5-5,TRBJ2-1,.,CASSAGTFLYNEQFF
TRBV2,TRBJ1-4,.,CASAGVRHAATNEKLFF
TRBV6-2/TRBV6-3,TRBJ1-2,TRBD1,CASSYAGRGNYGYTF
TRBV25-1,TRBJ1-1,.,CASSPGSRTEAFF
TRBV5-4,TRBJ1-2,TRBD1,CASTPRGTGYGYTF
TRBV7-9,TRBJ1-6,.,CASSSTNTISSPLHF
TRBV9,TRBJ2-5,.,CASPTRGRKSQTQYF
TRBV2,TRBJ2-7,.,CASRGLRSFYEQYF
TRBV9,TRBJ1-2,TRBD1,CASSAHYQTDRVKGYTF
TRBV5-6,TRBJ2-3,.,CASSSFADTQYF
TRBV11-3,TRBJ2-2,TRBD2,CASSPTSQLAGESTGELFF
TRBV19,TRBJ1-4,.,CASSTPRVTNEKLFF
TRBV5-4,TRBJ1-3,TRBD1,CASSDDRQGRFSGNTIYF
TRBV5-1,TRBJ1-2,.,CASSPRGGAEDGYTF
TRBV6-5,TRBJ1-2,.,CASSTRQIFYGYTF
TRBV30,TRBJ1-3,.,CAWSRGGGSGNTIYF